One TCR beta chain is described in this entry. Its cognate antigen is unknown. At one of its ends the junction is not consistent with the germline gene, which may arise from a read error. This entry is derived from a study of regulatory T cells in long-lasting Graves disease. Time point noted: persistent/refractory GD, antithyroid drugs over 5 years with positive TRAb. The TCR library was prepared using RNA isolated from PBMCs. CDR3 regions were amplified by Arm-PCR using iRepertoire HTBI primers to build TCR beta libraries. TCRdb processed the multiplex PCR reads anew with MiXCR; each CDR3 protein has one entry. The table has around 460,000 distinct CDR3 sequences, around a fifth seen once. Study results and limitations: A greater number of public clonotypes (more than 2,500) was shared by persistent patients than by new patients (over 900). Only a small sample size was used, which may have cut accuracy.

The germline V gene has CDR1 SQVTM and CDR2 ANQGSEA. The CDR3 runs to 13 residues. This sequence was found in a female donor with Graves disease. The chain links TRBV29-1 to TRBJ2-7, with D perhaps TRBD2 (6 bases). Source: peripheral blood mononuclear cells (PBMCs), taken when the disease was refractory, from a patient treated with antithyroid drugs. The CDR3 bases are TGCGGCGTTGATGCGGGAAACTCCTACGAGCAGTACTTC. Amino acid sequence: CGVDAGNSYEQYF.